The following is a T cell receptor beta chain sequence with its context. Read coverage stops 3 residues before the CDR3 terminus; the germline J gene supplies the remainder. From germline, CDR1 is ENHRY and CDR2 SYGVKD. V gave up 3 bases and J gave up 0 bases; unmatched junction bases: 7. This CDR3 has 17 residues. This sample is part of a study of T cell clonality in common variable immunodeficiency. Using immunoSEQ multiplex PCR, the repertoire was profiled, and TCRdb retains in-frame clones only, with some absent. There are 40,000 to 55,000 clones in the sample, none observed a single time. Input material: peripheral blood mononuclear cells. V usage is TRBV10-3 and J usage is TRBJ2-5, with 10 bases matching TRBD2. This TCR derives from a person aged 18 to 75 in good health. The CDR3 bases that were read are TGTGCCATCAGTGACCCCATTAGCGGGGGGTACCAAGAGACC. Translated: CAISDPISGGYQET. The CDR3 in its entirety is CAISDPISGGYQETQYF.